This entry lists 18 T cell receptor beta chains sequenced from one sample in a study of regulatory T cells. The primer mix had 52 TRBV and 13 TRBJ primers. TCRdb keeps only in-frame clones here, not all; method: immunoSEQ multiplex PCR. Among some 21,000 clones, approximately 94% were seen once, and the ten largest hold about 3.8%. Sequenced sample: CD8+ T cells sorted from blood. Source of these receptors: a child aged 2-15 years with CD3G deficiency.

The chain is built from TRBV5-1 and TRBJ2-1; D perhaps matches TRBD2 (5 bases). The CDR3 totals 14 residues. Germline V gene lookup returns CDR1 SGHRS and CDR2 YFSETQ. Trimming stripped 0 bases from V and 3 bases from J, with 7 bases between. This CDR3 reads CASSLGGDYNEQFF. DNA of the CDR3: TGCGCCAGCAGCTTGGGGGGAGACTACAATGAGCAGTTCTTC.

The chain carries TRBV28 and TRBJ2-7, with unresolved D. Trimming took off 2 bases at V and 3 bases at J, with 11 bases between the two ends. Per the germline V gene, CDR1 is MDHEN and CDR2 is SYDVKM. CDR3 size: 14 residues. The CDR3 nucleotides are TGTGCCAGCAGTTTAGGGCGACTCAGCTACGAGCAGTACTTC. Amino acid sequence: CASSLGRLSYEQYF.

The chain is built from TRBV27 and TRBJ2-1, with D maybe TRBD1 (6 bases). The germline V gene has CDR1 MNHEY and CDR2 SMNVEV (reference sequence). The CDR3 covers 13 residues. The ends were cut back, 7 bases at V and 6 bases at J, with 13 bases in the middle. The CDR3 here is CASMGQGFNEQFF. In nucleotides, the CDR3 is TGTGCCAGCATGGGGCAGGGGTTCAATGAGCAGTTCTTC.

The chain carries TRBV28 and TRBJ1-2; perhaps TRBD1 as D (6 bases). Germline V gene data show CDR1 as MDHEN and CDR2 as SYDVKM. The V and J ends lost 6 bases and 4 bases respectively, with 24 bases between them. CDR3 length: 17 amino acids. The chain's CDR3 is CASSISEGTWGSYGYTF. As DNA, the CDR3 is TGTGCCAGCAGCATATCAGAGGGGACATGGGGGTCCTATGGCTACACCTTC.

A word on this clone: This specimen includes other DNA sequences encoding the same CDR3. The gene calls are TRBV27 and TRBJ2-7; D gene unclear. Germline loops: CDR1 MNHEY, CDR2 SMNVEV (reference sequence). CDR3 length equals 13 residues. The V gene lost 3 bases and the J gene lost 3 bases, with 9 bases spanning the gap. CDR3 nucleotide sequence: TGTGCCAGCAGTTTCGGACCAGGCTACGAGCAGTACTTC. It translates to CASSFGPGYEQYF.

The chain joins TRBV6-1 to TRBJ1-2, with D unclear. V shed 1 base and J shed 6 bases, with 9 bases lying between them. The germline CDR1 and CDR2 sequences are MNHNS and SASEGT. CDR3 length equals 13 residues. The CDR3 bases are TGTGCCAGCAGTGAAGAGGTGGAAGATGGCTACACCTTC. This encodes CASSEEVEDGYTF.

CDR3 in amino acids: CASSELDRSYEQYF. The CDR3 DNA reads as TGTGCCAGCAGTGAATTAGACAGATCCTACGAGCAGTACTTC. The chain employs TRBV6-1 and TRBJ2-7; D is possibly TRBD1 (5 bases). This CDR3 comprises 14 residues. With 2 bases removed from V and 1 base from J, the gap between germline ends came to 9 bases. Looked up from germline, CDR1 is MNHNS and CDR2 is SASEGT.

The CDR3 DNA follows: TGTGCCAGCAGCTTCCATGCTTCTGGGGCCAACGTCCTGACTTTC. Translated: CASSFHASGANVLTF. The J gene is TRBJ2-6, the V gene TRBV11-2; no firm D call. Trimming cost V 3 bases and J 1 base, with 7 bases left between them. Germline CDR1 is SGHAT and CDR2 is FQNNGV. The length of the CDR3 is 15 residues.

The V gene is TRBV19, the J gene TRBJ2-1, with D perhaps matching TRBD1 (6 bases). V shed 4 bases and J shed 0 bases, with 7 bases lying between them. The CDR3 has 14 amino acids. In germline, CDR1 is LNHDA, CDR2 SQIVND (reference sequence). The CDR3 loop is CASSKGDSYNEQFF. CDR3 in DNA: TGTGCCAGTAGTAAGGGGGACTCCTACAATGAGCAGTTCTTC.

The chain employs TRBV7-9 and TRBJ2-1; possibly TRBD2 for D (6 bases). The CDR3 has 12 amino acids. Trimming took off 5 bases at V and 8 bases at J, with 10 bases between the two ends. Germline CDR1 SEHNR, CDR2 FQNEAQ (reference sequence). The CDR3 region has the DNA TGTGCCAGCAGCGGCGGGGCTCATGAGCAGTTCTTC. It yields the protein CASSGGAHEQFF.

This chain links TRBV28 with TRBJ1-1, with a tentative D call TRBD1 (6 bases). The length of the CDR3 is 12 residues. Germline CDR1 and CDR2: MDHEN and SYDVKM. Between the trimmed V and J ends, which lost 8 bases and 6 bases, there was a span of 13 bases. This chain's CDR3 is CASGPGQAEAFF. For the CDR3, the DNA is TGTGCCAGCGGTCCGGGACAAGCTGAAGCTTTCTTT.

The chain carries TRBV9 and TRBJ2-7, with 12 positions matching TRBD2. The CDR3 covers 16 residues. With 5 bases clipped from V and 3 bases from J, the junction kept 9 bases outside the gene matches. Germline lookup yields CDR1 SGDLS and CDR2 YYNGEE. CDR3 sequence: CASSPLTSGRVYEQYF. Here the CDR3 DNA reads TGTGCCAGCAGTCCCCTGACTAGCGGGAGAGTCTACGAGCAGTACTTC.

The chain uses TRBV23-1 and TRBJ2-7; D unresolved. TRBV23-1 is treated as an ORF (open reading frame) with a function not yet certain. This CDR3 has 12 residues. The V and J ends lost 7 bases and 2 bases respectively, with 9 bases between them. The CDR3 DNA is TGCGCCAGCATAAGGCAGACCTACGAGCAGTACTTC. Protein sequence: CASIRQTYEQYF.

The chain uses TRBV19 and TRBJ2-1; D is perhaps TRBD2 (5 bases). Germline CDR1 is LNHDA and CDR2 is SQIVND (reference sequence). The CDR3 covers 15 residues. V lost 1 base, J lost 6 bases, and 13 bases lay in between. As DNA, the CDR3 is TGTGCCAGTAGTATAGGGGAGAATCCTTTCAATGAGCAGTTCTTC. Translation gives CASSIGENPFNEQFF.

This chain links TRBV28 with TRBJ2-7, with TRBD1 matching over 7 bases. This CDR3 is 13 amino acids long. The J segment lost 3 bases and the V segment lost 6 bases, leaving 5 bases of the junction unmatched. Germline V gene data show CDR1 as MDHEN and CDR2 as SYDVKM. CDR3 coding DNA: TGTGCCAGCAGCGACAGGGCTGTCTACGAGCAGTACTTC. It translates to CASSDRAVYEQYF.

V is TRBV7-9 and J is TRBJ2-3, with no clear D. The V end was cut by 1 base, the J end by 2 bases, with 1 base between. Per germline, CDR1 SEHNR and CDR2 FQNEAQ (reference sequence). The CDR3 has 12 residues. CDR3 DNA: TGTGCCAGCAGCTTAGACACAGATACGCAGTATTTT. Residues: CASSLDTDTQYF.

The chain employs TRBV7-8 and TRBJ2-5, with TRBD2 matching 10 bases. This CDR3 comprises 15 residues. The germline CDR1 and CDR2 sequences are SGHVS and FQNEAQ. J was trimmed by 3 bases and V by 2 bases; bases with no gene match: 3. The CDR3 sequence: CASSLNLAGEETQYF. CDR3 nucleotides: TGTGCCAGCAGCTTAAACCTAGCGGGGGAAGAGACCCAGTACTTC.

This clone showed up just a few times. The chain is built from TRBV7-9 and TRBJ2-3, with D possibly called TRBD1 or TRBD2 (5 bases each). Trimming removed 5 bases at V and 2 bases at J, with 17 bases between. The CDR3 is 16 residues long. The germline gives CDR1 SEHNR, CDR2 FQNEAQ (reference sequence). For the CDR3, the DNA is TGTGCCAGCAGCAAGCCGTTGGGGGAGTCCACAGATACGCAGTATTTT. This translates into CASSKPLGESTDTQYF.